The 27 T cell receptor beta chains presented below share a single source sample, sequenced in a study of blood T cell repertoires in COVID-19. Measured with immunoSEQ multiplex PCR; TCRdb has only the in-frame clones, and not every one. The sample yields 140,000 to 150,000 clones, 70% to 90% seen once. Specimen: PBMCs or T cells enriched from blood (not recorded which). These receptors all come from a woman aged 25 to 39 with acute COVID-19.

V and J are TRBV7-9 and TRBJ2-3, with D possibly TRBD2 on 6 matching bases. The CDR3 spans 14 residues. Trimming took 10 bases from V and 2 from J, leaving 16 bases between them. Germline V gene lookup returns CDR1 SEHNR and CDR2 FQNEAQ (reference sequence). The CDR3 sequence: CAITPEGYTDTQYF. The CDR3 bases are TGTGCCATCACCCCGGAGGGCTACACAGATACGCAGTATTTT. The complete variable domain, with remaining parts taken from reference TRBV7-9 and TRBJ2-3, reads DTGVSQNPRHKITKRGQNVTFRCDPISEHNRLYWYRQTLGQGPEFLTYFQNEAQLEKSRLLSDRFSAERPKGSFSTLEIQRTEQGDSAMYLCAITPEGYTDTQYFGPGTRLTVL.

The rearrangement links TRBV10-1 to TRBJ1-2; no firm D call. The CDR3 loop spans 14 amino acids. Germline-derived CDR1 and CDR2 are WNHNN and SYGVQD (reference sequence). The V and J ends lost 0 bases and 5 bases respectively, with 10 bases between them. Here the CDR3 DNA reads TGCGCCAGCAGTGAGTCGAATGCGGCTTATGGCTACACCTTC. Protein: CASSESNAAYGYTF.

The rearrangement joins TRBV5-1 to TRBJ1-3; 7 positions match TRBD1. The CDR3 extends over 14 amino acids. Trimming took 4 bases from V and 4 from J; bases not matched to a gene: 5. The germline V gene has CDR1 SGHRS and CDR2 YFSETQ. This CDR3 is CASSTGTEGNTIYF. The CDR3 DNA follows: TGCGCCAGCAGCACTGGGACAGAAGGAAACACCATATATTTT.

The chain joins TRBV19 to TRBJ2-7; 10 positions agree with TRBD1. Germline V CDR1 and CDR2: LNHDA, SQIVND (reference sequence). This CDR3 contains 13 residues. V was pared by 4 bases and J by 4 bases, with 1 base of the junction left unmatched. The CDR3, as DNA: TGTGCCAGTAGTAGGGGACAGGGGTACGAGCAGTACTTC. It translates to CASSRGQGYEQYF.

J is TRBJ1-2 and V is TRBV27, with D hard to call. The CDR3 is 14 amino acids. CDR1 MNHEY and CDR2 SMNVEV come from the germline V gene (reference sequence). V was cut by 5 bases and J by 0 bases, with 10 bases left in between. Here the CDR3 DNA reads TGTGCCAGCAGTACAACGGGAGCTAACTATGGCTACACCTTC. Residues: CASSTTGANYGYTF.

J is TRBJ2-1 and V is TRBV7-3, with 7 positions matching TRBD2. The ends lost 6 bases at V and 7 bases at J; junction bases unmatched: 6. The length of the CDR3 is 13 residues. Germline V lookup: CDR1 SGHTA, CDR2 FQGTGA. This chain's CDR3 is CASSFMRGNEQFF. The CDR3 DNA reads TGTGCCAGCAGTTTTATGCGGGGGAATGAGCAGTTCTTC.

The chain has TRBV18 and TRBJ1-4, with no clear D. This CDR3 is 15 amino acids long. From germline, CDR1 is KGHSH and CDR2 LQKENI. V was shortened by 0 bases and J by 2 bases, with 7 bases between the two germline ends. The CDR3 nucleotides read TGTGCCAGCTCACCACCCGGTTTCACTAATGAAAAACTGTTTTTT. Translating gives CASSPPGFTNEKLFF.

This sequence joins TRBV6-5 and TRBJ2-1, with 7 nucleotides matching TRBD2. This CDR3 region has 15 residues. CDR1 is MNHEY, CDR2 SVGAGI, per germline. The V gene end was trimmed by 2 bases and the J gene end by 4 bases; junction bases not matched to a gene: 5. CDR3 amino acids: CASSYGSGPYNEQFF. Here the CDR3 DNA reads TGTGCCAGCAGTTACGGTAGCGGGCCATACAATGAGCAGTTCTTC.

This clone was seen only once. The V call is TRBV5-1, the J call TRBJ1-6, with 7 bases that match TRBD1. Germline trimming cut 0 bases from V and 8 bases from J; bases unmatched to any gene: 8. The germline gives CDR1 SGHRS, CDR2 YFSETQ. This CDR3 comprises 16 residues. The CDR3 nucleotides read TGCGCCAGCAGCTTGGAGGGGACAGTTGGTTATTCACCCCTCCACTTT. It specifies CASSLEGTVGYSPLHF. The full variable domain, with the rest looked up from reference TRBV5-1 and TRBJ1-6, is KAGVTQTPRYLIKTRGQQVTLSCSPISGHRSVSWYQQTPGQGLQFLFEYFSETQRNKGNFPGRFSGRQFSNSRSEMNVSTLELGDSALYLCASSLEGTVGYSPLHFGNGTRLTVT.

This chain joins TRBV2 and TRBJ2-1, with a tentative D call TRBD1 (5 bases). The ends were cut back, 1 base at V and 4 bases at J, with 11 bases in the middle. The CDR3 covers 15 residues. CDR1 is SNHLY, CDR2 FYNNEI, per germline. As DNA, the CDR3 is TGTGCCAGCAGTGAAGTTGCGACAGATTACAATGAGCAGTTCTTC. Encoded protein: CASSEVATDYNEQFF.

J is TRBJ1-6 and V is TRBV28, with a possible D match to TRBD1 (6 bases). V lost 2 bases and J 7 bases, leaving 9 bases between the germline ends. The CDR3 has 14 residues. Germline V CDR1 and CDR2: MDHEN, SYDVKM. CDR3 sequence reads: CASSLQGTNSPLHF. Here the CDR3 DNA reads TGTGCCAGCAGTTTACAGGGGACAAATTCACCCCTCCACTTT.

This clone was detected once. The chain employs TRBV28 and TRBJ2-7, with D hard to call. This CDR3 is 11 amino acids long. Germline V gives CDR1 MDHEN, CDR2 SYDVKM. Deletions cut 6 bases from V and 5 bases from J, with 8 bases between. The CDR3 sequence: CASSTENEQYF. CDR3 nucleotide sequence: TGTGCCAGCAGCACGGAGAACGAGCAGTACTTC.

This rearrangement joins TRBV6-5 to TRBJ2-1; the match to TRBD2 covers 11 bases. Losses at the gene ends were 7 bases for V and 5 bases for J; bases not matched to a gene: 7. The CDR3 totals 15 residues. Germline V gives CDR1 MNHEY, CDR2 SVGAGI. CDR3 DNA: TGTGCCAGCAACTCGCTAGCGGGAGGCCACAATGAGCAGTTCTTC. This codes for CASNSLAGGHNEQFF.

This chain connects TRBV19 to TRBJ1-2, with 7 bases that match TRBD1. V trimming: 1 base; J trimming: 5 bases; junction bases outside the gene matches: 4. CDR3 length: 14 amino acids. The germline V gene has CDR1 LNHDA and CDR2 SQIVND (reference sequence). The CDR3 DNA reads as TGTGCCAGTAGTATAGGACAGGGATCATATGGCTACACCTTC. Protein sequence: CASSIGQGSYGYTF.

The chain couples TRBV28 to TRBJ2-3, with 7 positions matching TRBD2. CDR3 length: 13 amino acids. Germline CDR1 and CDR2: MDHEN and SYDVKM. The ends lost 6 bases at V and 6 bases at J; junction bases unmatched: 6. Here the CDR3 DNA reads TGTGCCAGCAGACCTCGGGGGGAGGATACGCAGTATTTT. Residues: CASRPRGEDTQYF. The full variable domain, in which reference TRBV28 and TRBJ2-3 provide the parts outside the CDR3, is DVKVTQSSRYLVKRTGEKVFLECVQDMDHENMFWYRQDPGLGLRLIYFSYDVKMKEKGDIPEGYSVSREKKERFSLILESASTNQTSMYLCASRPRGEDTQYFGPGTRLTVL.

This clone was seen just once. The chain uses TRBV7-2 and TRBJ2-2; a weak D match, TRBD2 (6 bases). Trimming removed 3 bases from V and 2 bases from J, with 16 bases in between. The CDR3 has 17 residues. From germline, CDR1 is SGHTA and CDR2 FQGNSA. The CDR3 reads CASSFSFSGTNTGELFF. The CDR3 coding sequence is TGTGCCAGCAGCTTTTCCTTTAGCGGAACTAACACCGGGGAGCTGTTTTTT.

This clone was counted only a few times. CDR3 loop: CASSHTGSSYNEQFF. For the CDR3, the DNA is TGTGCCAGTAGTCACACAGGGAGCTCCTACAATGAGCAGTTCTTC. The chain links TRBV19 to TRBJ2-1; the D gene is possibly TRBD1 (6 bases). CDR1 and CDR2 from the germline V gene are LNHDA and SQIVND (reference sequence). The V end was cut by 5 bases, the J end by 0 bases, with 11 bases between. CDR3 length: 15 residues. The whole variable domain, remainder taken from reference TRBV19 and TRBJ2-1, is DGGITQSPKYLFRKEGQNVTLSCEQNLNHDAMYWYRQDPGQGLRLIYYSQIVNDFQKGDIAEGYSVSREKKESFPLTVTSAQKNPTAFYLCASSHTGSSYNEQFFGPGTRLTVL.

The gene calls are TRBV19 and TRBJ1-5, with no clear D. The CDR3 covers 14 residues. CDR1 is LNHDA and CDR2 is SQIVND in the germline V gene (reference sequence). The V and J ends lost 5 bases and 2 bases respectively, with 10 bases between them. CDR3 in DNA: TGTGCCAGTAGTGAAACAAGTGGCAATCAGCCCCAGCATTTT. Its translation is CASSETSGNQPQHF. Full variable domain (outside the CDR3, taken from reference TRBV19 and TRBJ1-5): DGGITQSPKYLFRKEGQNVTLSCEQNLNHDAMYWYRQDPGQGLRLIYYSQIVNDFQKGDIAEGYSVSREKKESFPLTVTSAQKNPTAFYLCASSETSGNQPQHFGDGTRLSIL.

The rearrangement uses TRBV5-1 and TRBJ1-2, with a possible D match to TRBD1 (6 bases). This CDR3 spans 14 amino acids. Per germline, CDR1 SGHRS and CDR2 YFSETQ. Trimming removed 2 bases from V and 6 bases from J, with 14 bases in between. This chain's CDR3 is CASSLRSPGDGYTF. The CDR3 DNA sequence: TGCGCCAGCAGCTTAAGATCGCCAGGGGATGGCTACACCTTC.

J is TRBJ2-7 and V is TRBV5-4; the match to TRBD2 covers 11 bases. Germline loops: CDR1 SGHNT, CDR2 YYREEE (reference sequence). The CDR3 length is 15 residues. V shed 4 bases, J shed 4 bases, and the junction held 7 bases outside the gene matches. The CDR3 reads CASSAGLAEYYEQYF. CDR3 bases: TGTGCCAGCAGCGCGGGACTAGCGGAGTATTACGAGCAGTACTTC.

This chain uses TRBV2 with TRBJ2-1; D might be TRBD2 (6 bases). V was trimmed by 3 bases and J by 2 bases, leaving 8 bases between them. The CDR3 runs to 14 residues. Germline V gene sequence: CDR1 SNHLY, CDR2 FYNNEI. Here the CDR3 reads CASSELAPYNEQFF. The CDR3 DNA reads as TGTGCCAGCAGTGAGCTAGCGCCCTACAATGAGCAGTTCTTC.

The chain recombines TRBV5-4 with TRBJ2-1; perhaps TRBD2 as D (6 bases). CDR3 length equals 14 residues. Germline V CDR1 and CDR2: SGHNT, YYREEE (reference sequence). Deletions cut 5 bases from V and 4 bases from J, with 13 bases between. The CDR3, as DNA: TGTGCCAGCAGTTCGGGGGAGAGTTACAATGAGCAGTTCTTC. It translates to CASSSGESYNEQFF.

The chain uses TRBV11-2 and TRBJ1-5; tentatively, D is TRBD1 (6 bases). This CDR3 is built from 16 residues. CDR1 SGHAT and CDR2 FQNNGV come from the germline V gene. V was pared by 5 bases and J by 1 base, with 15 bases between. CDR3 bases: TGTGCCAGCAGCAAAGTTACAGGGTCGAGCAATCAGCCCCAGCATTTT. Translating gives CASSKVTGSSNQPQHF.

Written as DNA, the CDR3 is TGCGCCAGCAGCTTGGGGACAGGGGGCTTCCACGAGCAGTACTTC. As protein: CASSLGTGGFHEQYF. The chain couples TRBV5-1 to TRBJ2-7; 11 nucleotides match TRBD1. J was trimmed by 5 bases and V by 0 bases; bases with no gene match: 4. This CDR3 spans 15 amino acids. Germline CDR1 SGHRS, CDR2 YFSETQ.

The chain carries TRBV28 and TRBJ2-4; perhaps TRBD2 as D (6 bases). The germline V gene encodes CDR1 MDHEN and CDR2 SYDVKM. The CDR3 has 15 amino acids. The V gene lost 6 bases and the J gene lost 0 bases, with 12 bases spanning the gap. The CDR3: CASSPLEGAKNIQYF. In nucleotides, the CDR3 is TGTGCCAGCAGCCCCCTGGAGGGAGCCAAAAACATTCAGTACTTC.

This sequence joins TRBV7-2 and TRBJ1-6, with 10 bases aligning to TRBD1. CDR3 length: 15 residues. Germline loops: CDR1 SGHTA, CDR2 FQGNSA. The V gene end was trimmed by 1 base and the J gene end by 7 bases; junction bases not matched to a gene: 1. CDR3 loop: CASSLGGQGNSPLHF. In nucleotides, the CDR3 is TGTGCCAGCAGCTTAGGGGGACAGGGGAATTCACCCCTCCACTTT.

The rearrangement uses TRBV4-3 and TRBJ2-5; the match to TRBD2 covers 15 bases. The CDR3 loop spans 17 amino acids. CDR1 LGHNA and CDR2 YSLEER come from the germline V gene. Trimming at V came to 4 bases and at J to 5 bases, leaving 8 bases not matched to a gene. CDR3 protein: CASSPGLAGGGLETQYF. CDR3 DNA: TGCGCCAGCAGCCCCGGACTAGCGGGAGGGGGGTTGGAGACCCAGTACTTC.